A single sample is the source of the 27 T cell receptor beta chains below, sequenced in a study of PD-1 blockade in classical Hodgkin lymphoma. The time point was: cycle 4 day 1 (C4D1), after 6 weeks of nivolumab. With no exception, relapse followed autologous stem cell transplantation in all patients, and brentuximab vedotin exposure varied. Produced via immunoSEQ multiplex PCR; TCRdb's table is partial and in-frame only. The data hold over 50,000 clones, with around nine tenths observed a single time. The source material was peripheral blood mononuclear cells (PBMCs), sampled before the fourth cycle of nivolumab. All receptors derive from a human donor with classical Hodgkin lymphoma.

This chain connects TRBV4-2 to TRBJ2-5; the D is unclear. Per germline, CDR1 LGHNA and CDR2 YNFKEQ. V was pared by 0 bases and J by 0 bases, with 2 bases between. The CDR3 covers 13 residues. CDR3 in amino acids: CASSQDYQETQYF. CDR3 coding DNA: TGTGCCAGCAGCCAAGATTACCAAGAGACCCAGTACTTC.

V is TRBV6-1 and J is TRBJ2-2, with 8 bases aligning to TRBD2. Germline V gene lookup returns CDR1 MNHNS and CDR2 SASEGT. CDR3 length: 15 amino acids. J was trimmed by 4 bases and V by 7 bases; bases with no gene match: 8. CDR3 region: CASILRGGVTGELFF. The CDR3 nucleotides read TGTGCCAGCATCCTTCGGGGGGGCGTCACCGGGGAGCTGTTTTTT.

The chain joins TRBV29-1 to TRBJ2-5, with TRBD2 identical over 7 bases. The V gene end was trimmed by 7 bases and the J gene end by 5 bases; junction bases not matched to a gene: 4. Per the germline V gene, CDR1 is SQVTM and CDR2 is ANQGSEA. The CDR3 extends over 11 amino acids. The CDR3 sequence is CSGGGGETQYF. DNA for the CDR3: TGCAGCGGTGGGGGGGGTGAGACCCAGTACTTC.

This clone was found once. The gene calls are TRBV11-3 and TRBJ2-1, with TRBD2 identical over 7 bases. This CDR3 is built from 14 residues. Per the germline V gene, CDR1 is SGHNT and CDR2 is YENEEA. The V and J ends lost 5 bases and 9 bases, in that order; junction bases with no gene match: 10. CDR3 DNA sequence: TGTGCCAGCAGCACACCGGCGTGGGGGGGTGAGCAGTTCTTC. Residues: CASSTPAWGGEQFF.

The chain recombines TRBV6-6 with TRBJ2-7; D may be TRBD1 (5 bases). V was cut by 3 bases and J by 2 bases, with 17 bases left in between. This CDR3 region has 16 residues. From germline, CDR1 is MNHNY and CDR2 SVGAGI (reference sequence). In DNA form, the CDR3 reads TGTGCCAGCAGTTATTCAGACAGCCCAGGAGCCTACGAGCAGTACTTC. Its protein is CASSYSDSPGAYEQYF.

This clone was observed a single time. CDR3 region: CASSYDPGTVNSPLHF. DNA of the CDR3: TGTGCCAGCAGTTACGACCCCGGGACAGTTAATTCACCCCTCCACTTT. The J gene is TRBJ1-6, the V gene TRBV6-5; TRBD1 matches 7 bases. Germline CDR1 reads MNHEY; CDR2 reads SVGAGI. The trim removed 2 bases at V and 6 bases at J, leaving 7 bases unmatched. The CDR3 consists of 16 residues.

The CDR3: CASSGTGSPGELFF. The CDR3, as DNA: TGCGCCAGCAGCGGGACAGGGTCTCCCGGGGAGCTGTTTTTT. This chain links TRBV5-1 with TRBJ2-2; 9 bases align to TRBD1. V shed 4 bases and J 6 bases; nucleotides not matched to a gene: 4. The CDR3 contains 14 residues. Germline V gene data show CDR1 as SGHRS and CDR2 as YFSETQ.

This chain connects TRBV5-1 to TRBJ2-2; 7 bases agree with TRBD1. The CDR3 sequence is 14 residues long. The germline gives CDR1 SGHRS, CDR2 YFSETQ. V dropped 6 bases and J dropped 5; count of bases not matched to a gene: 7. The CDR3 bases are TGCGCCAGCACCCGGACAGGTGGTACCGGGGAGCTGTTTTTT. Translated: CASTRTGGTGELFF.

The chain recombines TRBV2 with TRBJ1-4; D gene uncertain. The CDR3 totals 14 residues. The germline V gene has CDR1 SNHLY and CDR2 FYNNEI. Deletions cut 7 bases from V and 5 bases from J, with 14 bases between. This CDR3 is CASMGSVINEKLFF. CDR3 DNA: TGTGCCAGCATGGGATCGGTCATAAATGAAAAACTGTTTTTT.

As regards this clone: Relative to the germline gene, one junction end is altered; a read error may explain this. The genes are TRBV10-1 and TRBJ2-7, with D hard to call. This CDR3 contains 13 residues. Germline-derived CDR1 and CDR2 are WNHNN and SYGVQD (reference sequence). This CDR3 reads CASSESSRQAHHF. As DNA, the CDR3 is TGCGCCAGCAGTGAGTCCTCGCGGCAGGCCCACCACTTC.

This chain links TRBV5-4 with TRBJ2-1; TRBD2 matches 7 bases. Germline V gene lookup returns CDR1 SGHNT and CDR2 YYREEE (reference sequence). The CDR3 has 16 residues. Germline trimming cut 4 bases from V and 8 bases from J; bases unmatched to any gene: 15. CDR3 nucleotides: TGTGCCAGCAGCCCGGGGGGTGGAGCGGGGCTCTATGAGCAGTTCTTC. This translates into CASSPGGGAGLYEQFF.

The rearrangement links TRBV2 to TRBJ1-2; D is unresolved. The CDR3 sequence is 17 residues long. Germline CDR1 and CDR2: SNHLY and FYNNEI. V lost 3 bases, J lost 4 bases, and 21 bases lay in between. The CDR3 DNA reads as TGTGCCAGCAGTGAGAACCTCCAGAGATGGCAGGCCTATGGCTACACCTTC. It is translated as CASSENLQRWQAYGYTF.

The V call is TRBV6-5, the J call TRBJ1-1; D remains unclear. V lost 2 bases, J lost 2 bases, and 9 bases lay in between. The CDR3 consists of 14 residues. Germline V gene lookup returns CDR1 MNHEY and CDR2 SVGAGI. The CDR3 spells CASSYTWGNTEAFF. The CDR3 coding sequence is TGTGCCAGCAGTTACACCTGGGGTAACACTGAAGCTTTCTTT.

The rearrangement joins TRBV5-1 to TRBJ1-6, with TRBD1 matching over 8 bases. CDR3 length: 15 amino acids. Trimming removed 4 bases from V and 5 bases from J; junction bases left unmatched: 5. Germline V gene lookup returns CDR1 SGHRS and CDR2 YFSETQ. The DNA for the CDR3 is TGCGCCAGCAGCCCGCGGACAGGGAATAATTCACCCCTCCACTTT. Translated: CASSPRTGNNSPLHF. Looking up the rest from reference TRBV5-1 and TRBJ1-6 gives the full variable domain: KAGVTQTPRYLIKTRGQQVTLSCSPISGHRSVSWYQQTPGQGLQFLFEYFSETQRNKGNFPGRFSGRQFSNSRSEMNVSTLELGDSALYLCASSPRTGNNSPLHFGNGTRLTVT.

This chain connects TRBV13 to TRBJ2-1, with D perhaps being TRBD1 or TRBD2 (5 bases each). The ends were cut back, 2 bases at V and 7 bases at J, with 15 bases in the middle. Germline CDR1 and CDR2: PRHDT and FYEKMQ (reference sequence). The CDR3 has 15 amino acids. CDR3 nucleotides: TGTGCCAGCAGCTTATCGGGACCCTCGGGGAATGAGCAGTTCTTC. Translated: CASSLSGPSGNEQFF.

At least ten counts were recorded for this clone. Other DNA sequences in this specimen translate into the identical CDR3. J is TRBJ2-5 and V is TRBV4-1; D gene unclear. The germline gives CDR1 MGHRA, CDR2 YSYEKL. The CDR3 extends over 15 amino acids. V lost 1 base to trimming and J lost 0 bases, with 9 bases between them. CDR3 DNA sequence: TGCGCCAGCAGCCAAGGGTCGCTTTACCAAGAGACCCAGTACTTC. Translating it yields CASSQGSLYQETQYF.

The J gene is TRBJ2-3, the V gene TRBV5-1, with 11 bases aligning to TRBD1. J gave up 3 bases and V 10 bases, and 7 bases lay outside the gene matches. CDR3 length: 14 residues. Looked up from germline, CDR1 is SGHRS and CDR2 is YFSETQ. CDR3 sequence (DNA): TGCGCCTGCCACGGGACAGGGGGGACAGATACGCAGTATTTT. Amino acids: CACHGTGGTDTQYF.

The chain carries TRBV7-9 and TRBJ2-5; TRBD2 agrees at 12 bases. The CDR3 covers 15 residues. Trimming took 3 bases from V and 3 from J; bases not matched to a gene: 2. The germline V gene encodes CDR1 SEHNR and CDR2 FQNEAQ (reference sequence). The CDR3 spells CASSFWTSGEETQYF. Written as DNA, the CDR3 is TGTGCCAGCAGCTTTTGGACTAGCGGGGAAGAGACCCAGTACTTC.

V is TRBV30 and J is TRBJ2-2; no definite D call. The CDR3 sequence is 12 residues long. V was pared by 4 bases and J by 7 bases, with 10 bases between. From germline, CDR1 is GTSNPN and CDR2 SVGIG (reference sequence). The CDR3 DNA follows: TGTGCCTGGATATCGGGTTACGGGGAGCTGTTTTTT. This gives the protein CAWISGYGELFF. The entire variable domain, with the rest obtained from reference TRBV30 and TRBJ2-2, is as follows: SQTIHQWPATLVQPVGSPLSLECTVEGTSNPNLYWYRQAAGRGLQLLFYSVGIGQISSEVPQNLSASRPQDRQFILSSKKLLLSDSGFYLCAWISGYGELFFGEGSRLTVL.

Written as DNA, the CDR3 is TGCGCCAGCAGCTTGGGTGGGGTAGTTGAAGAGCAGTACTTC. Translated, it gives CASSLGGVVEEQYF. The V call is TRBV5-1, the J call TRBJ2-7; D is unclear. The CDR3 extends over 14 amino acids. Germline CDR1 and CDR2: SGHRS and YFSETQ. V was pared by 0 bases and J by 7 bases, with 14 bases between.

The rearrangement links TRBV6-1 to TRBJ1-6; D gene unclear. The CDR3 totals 16 residues. V dropped 3 bases and J dropped 0 bases, with 9 bases sitting between them. Germline V lookup: CDR1 MNHNS, CDR2 SASEGT. CDR3 coding DNA: TGTGCCAGCAGTGAGGCGGGGAGCTCCTATAATTCACCCCTCCACTTT. It is translated as CASSEAGSSYNSPLHF.

The chain joins TRBV2 to TRBJ1-5, with 10 bases matching TRBD1. The V segment lost 6 bases and the J segment 1 base; nucleotides outside the gene matches: 3. This CDR3 region has 15 residues. Germline lookup yields CDR1 SNHLY and CDR2 FYNNEI. The DNA of the CDR3 is TGTGCCAGCAGGTTGGACAGGGGGAGCAATCAGCCCCAGCATTTT. It encodes CASRLDRGSNQPQHF.

The V call is TRBV7-9, the J call TRBJ2-7; TRBD2 agrees at 9 bases. CDR1 is SEHNR, CDR2 FQNEAQ, per germline (reference sequence). The length of the CDR3 is 14 residues. V was clipped by 5 bases and J by 1 base; unmatched bases: 3. The chain's CDR3 is CASSASGGSYEQYF. The CDR3 bases are TGTGCCAGCAGCGCGAGCGGGGGGTCCTACGAGCAGTACTTC.

This clone appeared once. Sequence at one end of the junction differs from germline and may be a read error. This rearrangement joins TRBV30 to TRBJ1-3; the D gene is possibly TRBD1 (6 bases). Germline CDR1 reads GTSNPN; CDR2 reads SVGIG (reference sequence). The CDR3 sequence is 11 residues long. CDR3 coding DNA: TGTGCCTGGAGTGTGGGTGGGGGACAAACTTTT. Protein: CAWSVGGGQTF.

With respect to this clone: The same CDR3 is also encoded by other DNA sequences in this sample. V gene TRBV5-1 combines with J gene TRBJ1-4; D ambiguous. Trimming pared 0 bases from V and 0 bases from J, leaving 6 bases between. Germline lookup yields CDR1 SGHRS and CDR2 YFSETQ. This CDR3 comprises 15 residues. The CDR3 nucleotides read TGCGCCAGCAGCTTGGCGGCAGCAACTAATGAAAAACTGTTTTTT. It encodes CASSLAAATNEKLFF.

The chain has TRBV6-1 and TRBJ2-7; possible D gene TRBD1, 6 bases. V dropped 6 bases and J dropped 7 bases, with 19 bases sitting between them. Germline CDR1 reads MNHNS; CDR2 reads SASEGT. CDR3 length: 14 amino acids. The CDR3 protein is CASSLPGAGEEQYF. CDR3 nucleotides: TGTGCCAGCAGCCTTCCAGGGGCTGGAGAAGAGCAGTACTTC.

The chain joins TRBV18 to TRBJ1-3; TRBD1 matches at 10 bases. In germline, CDR1 is KGHSH, CDR2 LQKENI. Losses at the gene ends were 2 bases for V and 3 bases for J; bases not matched to a gene: 4. The CDR3 sequence is 16 residues long. The CDR3 DNA follows: TGTGCCAGCTCACCATTCGGGACAGGGGTTGGAAACACCATATATTTT. Its translation is CASSPFGTGVGNTIYF.